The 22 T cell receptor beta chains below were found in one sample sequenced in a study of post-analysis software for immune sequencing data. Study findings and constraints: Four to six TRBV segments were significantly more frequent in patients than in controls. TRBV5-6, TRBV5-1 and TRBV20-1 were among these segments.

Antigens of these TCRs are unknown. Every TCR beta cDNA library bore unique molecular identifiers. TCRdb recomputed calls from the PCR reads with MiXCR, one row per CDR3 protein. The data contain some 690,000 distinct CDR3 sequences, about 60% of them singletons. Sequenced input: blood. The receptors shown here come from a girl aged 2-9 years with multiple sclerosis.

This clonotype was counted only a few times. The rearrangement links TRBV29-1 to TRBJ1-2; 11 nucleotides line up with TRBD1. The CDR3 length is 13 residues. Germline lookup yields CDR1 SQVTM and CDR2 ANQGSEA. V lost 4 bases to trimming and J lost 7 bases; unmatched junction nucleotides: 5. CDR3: CSVGPGQGAGYTF. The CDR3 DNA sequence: TGCAGCGTTGGCCCCGGACAGGGGGCTGGCTACACCTTC.

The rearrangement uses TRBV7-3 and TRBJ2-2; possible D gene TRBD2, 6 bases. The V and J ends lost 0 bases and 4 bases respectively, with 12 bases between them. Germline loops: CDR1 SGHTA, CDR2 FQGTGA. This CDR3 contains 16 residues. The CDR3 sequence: CASSLTPASATGELFF. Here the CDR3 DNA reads TGTGCCAGCAGCTTAACCCCGGCTAGCGCCACCGGGGAGCTGTTTTTT. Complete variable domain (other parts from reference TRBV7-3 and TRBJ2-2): GAGVSQTPSNKVTEKGKYVELRCDPISGHTALYWYRQSLGQGPEFLIYFQGTGAADDSGLPNDRFFAVRPEGSVSTLKIQRTERGDSAVYLCASSLTPASATGELFFGEGSRLTVL.

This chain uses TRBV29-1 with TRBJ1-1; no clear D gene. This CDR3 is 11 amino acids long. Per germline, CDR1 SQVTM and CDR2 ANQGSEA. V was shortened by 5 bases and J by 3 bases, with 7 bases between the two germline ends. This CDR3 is CSVRRDTEAFF. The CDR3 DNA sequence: TGCAGCGTTAGGAGGGACACTGAAGCTTTCTTT.

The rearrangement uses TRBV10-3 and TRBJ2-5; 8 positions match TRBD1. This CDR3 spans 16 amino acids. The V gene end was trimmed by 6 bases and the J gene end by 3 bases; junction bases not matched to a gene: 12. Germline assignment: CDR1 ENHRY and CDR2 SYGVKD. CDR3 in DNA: TGTGCCATCAGAGCCGATGACAGGGGAAACGAAGAGACCCAGTACTTC. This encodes CAIRADDRGNEETQYF.

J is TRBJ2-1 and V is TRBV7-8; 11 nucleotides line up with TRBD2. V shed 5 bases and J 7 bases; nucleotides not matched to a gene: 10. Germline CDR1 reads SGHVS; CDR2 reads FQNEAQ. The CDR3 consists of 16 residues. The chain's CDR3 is CASSPPLRLAGNEQFF. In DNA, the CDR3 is TGTGCCAGCAGCCCCCCCCTCAGACTAGCGGGGAATGAGCAGTTCTTC.

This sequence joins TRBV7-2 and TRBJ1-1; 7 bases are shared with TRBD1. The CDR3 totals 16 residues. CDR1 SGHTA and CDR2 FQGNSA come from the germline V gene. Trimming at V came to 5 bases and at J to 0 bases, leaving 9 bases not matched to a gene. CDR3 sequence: CASSPPGQALNTEAFF. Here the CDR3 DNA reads TGTGCCAGCAGCCCTCCAGGACAGGCTCTGAACACTGAAGCTTTCTTT.

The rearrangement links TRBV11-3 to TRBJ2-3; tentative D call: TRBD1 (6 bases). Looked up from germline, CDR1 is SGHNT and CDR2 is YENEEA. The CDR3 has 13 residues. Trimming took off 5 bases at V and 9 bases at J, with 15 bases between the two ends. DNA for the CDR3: TGTGCCAGCAGCCGGAACAGGGATGCGACGCAGTATTTT. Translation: CASSRNRDATQYF.

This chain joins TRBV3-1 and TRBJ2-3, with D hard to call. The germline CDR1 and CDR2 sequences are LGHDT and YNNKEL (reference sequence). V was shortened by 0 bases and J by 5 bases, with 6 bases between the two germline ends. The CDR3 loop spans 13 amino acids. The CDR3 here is CASSQDVGDTQYF. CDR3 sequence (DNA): TGTGCCAGCAGCCAAGATGTGGGAGATACGCAGTATTTT.

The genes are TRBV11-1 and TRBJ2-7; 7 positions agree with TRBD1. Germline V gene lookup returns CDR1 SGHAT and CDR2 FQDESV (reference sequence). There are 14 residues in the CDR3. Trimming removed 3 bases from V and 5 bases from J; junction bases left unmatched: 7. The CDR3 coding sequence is TGTGCCAGCAGCTTCTATAGGGGGCTCAACGAGCAGTACTTC. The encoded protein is CASSFYRGLNEQYF.

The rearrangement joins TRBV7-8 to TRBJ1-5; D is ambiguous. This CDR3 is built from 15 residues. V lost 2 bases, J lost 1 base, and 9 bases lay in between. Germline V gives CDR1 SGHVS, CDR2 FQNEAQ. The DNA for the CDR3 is TGTGCCAGCAGCTTATGGCCCCAAAGCAATCAGCCCCAGCATTTT. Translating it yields CASSLWPQSNQPQHF. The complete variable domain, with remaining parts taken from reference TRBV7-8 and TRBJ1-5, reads GAGVSQSPRYKVAKRGQDVALRCDPISGHVSLFWYQQALGQGPEFLTYFQNEAQLDKSGLPSDRFFAERPEGSVSTLKIQRTQQEDSAVYLCASSLWPQSNQPQHFGDGTRLSIL.

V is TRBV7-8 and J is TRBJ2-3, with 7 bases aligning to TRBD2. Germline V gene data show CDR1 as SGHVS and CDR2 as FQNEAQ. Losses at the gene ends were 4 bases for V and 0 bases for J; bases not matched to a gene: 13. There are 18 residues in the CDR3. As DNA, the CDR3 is TGTGCCAGCAGCTCCGCGTCCTGGCGGGGGTCTAGCACAGATACGCAGTATTTT. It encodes CASSSASWRGSSTDTQYF.

This CDR3 reads CAISEWGDEQFF. As DNA, the CDR3 is TGTGCCATCAGTGAATGGGGGGATGAGCAGTTCTTC. The chain employs TRBV10-3 and TRBJ2-1; tentative D call: TRBD2 (6 bases). V was cut by 3 bases and J by 8 bases, with 8 bases left in between. Germline values: CDR1 ENHRY, CDR2 SYGVKD. CDR3 length: 12 residues.

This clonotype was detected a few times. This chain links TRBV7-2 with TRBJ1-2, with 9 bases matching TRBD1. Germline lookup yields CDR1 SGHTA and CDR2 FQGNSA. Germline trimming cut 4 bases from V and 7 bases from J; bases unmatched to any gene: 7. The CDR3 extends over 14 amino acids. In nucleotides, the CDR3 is TGTGCCAGCAGCTCACCTGACAGGGGGGGTGGCTACACCTTC. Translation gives CASSSPDRGGGYTF.

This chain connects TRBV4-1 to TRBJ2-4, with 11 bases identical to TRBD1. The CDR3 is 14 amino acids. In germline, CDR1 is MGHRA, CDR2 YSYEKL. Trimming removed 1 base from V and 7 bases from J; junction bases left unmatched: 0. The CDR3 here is CASSQGDRGNIQYF. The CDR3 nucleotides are TGCGCCAGCAGCCAAGGGGACAGGGGGAACATTCAGTACTTC.

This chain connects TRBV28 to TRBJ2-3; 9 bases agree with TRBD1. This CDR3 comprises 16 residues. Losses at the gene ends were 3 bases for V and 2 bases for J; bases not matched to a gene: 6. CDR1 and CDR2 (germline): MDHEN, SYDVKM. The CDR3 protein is CASSFSTGGNTDTQYF. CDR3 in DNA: TGTGCCAGCAGTTTTTCGACAGGGGGGAACACAGATACGCAGTATTTT. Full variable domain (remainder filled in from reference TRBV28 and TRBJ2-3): DVKVTQSSRYLVKRTGEKVFLECVQDMDHENMFWYRQDPGLGLRLIYFSYDVKMKEKGDIPEGYSVSREKKERFSLILESASTNQTSMYLCASSFSTGGNTDTQYFGPGTRLTVL.

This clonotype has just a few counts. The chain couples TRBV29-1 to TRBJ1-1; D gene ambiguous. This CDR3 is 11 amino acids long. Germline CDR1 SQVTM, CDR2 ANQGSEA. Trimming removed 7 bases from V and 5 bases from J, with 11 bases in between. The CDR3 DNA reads TGCAGCGGGGAGTATTTAACTGAAGCTTTCTTT. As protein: CSGEYLTEAFF.

The CDR3 sequence: CASSFTGKGQPQHF. CDR3 DNA sequence: TGTGCCAGCAGTTTTACAGGGAAAGGTCAGCCCCAGCATTTT. The chain is built from TRBV27 and TRBJ1-5; TRBD1 is a possible D gene (6 bases). V lost 3 bases, J lost 6 bases, and 12 bases lay in between. This CDR3 has 14 residues. Germline-derived CDR1 and CDR2 are MNHEY and SMNVEV (reference sequence).

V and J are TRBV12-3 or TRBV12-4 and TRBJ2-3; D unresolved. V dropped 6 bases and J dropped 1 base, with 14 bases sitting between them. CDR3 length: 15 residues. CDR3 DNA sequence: TGTGCCAGCAGCCGTGACCCAATCGGCACAGATACGCAGTATTTT. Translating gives CASSRDPIGTDTQYF.

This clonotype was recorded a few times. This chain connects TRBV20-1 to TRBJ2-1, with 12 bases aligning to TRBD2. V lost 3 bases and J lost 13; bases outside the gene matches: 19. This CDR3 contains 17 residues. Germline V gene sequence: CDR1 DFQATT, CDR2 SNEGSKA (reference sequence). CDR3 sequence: CSASVRRLAGDGGGQFF. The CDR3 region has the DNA TGCAGTGCTAGTGTTCGACGACTAGCGGGGGACGGGGGTGGTCAGTTCTTC.

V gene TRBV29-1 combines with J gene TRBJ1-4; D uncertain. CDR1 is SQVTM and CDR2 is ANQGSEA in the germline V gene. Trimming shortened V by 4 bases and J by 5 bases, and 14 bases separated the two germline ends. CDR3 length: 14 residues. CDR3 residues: CSVVREPFNEKLFF. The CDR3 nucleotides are TGCAGCGTTGTTAGGGAGCCCTTCAATGAAAAACTGTTTTTT.

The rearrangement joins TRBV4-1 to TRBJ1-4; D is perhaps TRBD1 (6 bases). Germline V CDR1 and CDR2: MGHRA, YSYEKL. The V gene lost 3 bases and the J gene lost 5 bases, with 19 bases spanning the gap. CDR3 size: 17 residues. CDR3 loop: CASSQFGDRSSNEKLFF. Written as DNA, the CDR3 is TGCGCCAGCAGCCAGTTTGGAGACAGGTCCTCAAATGAAAAACTGTTTTTT.

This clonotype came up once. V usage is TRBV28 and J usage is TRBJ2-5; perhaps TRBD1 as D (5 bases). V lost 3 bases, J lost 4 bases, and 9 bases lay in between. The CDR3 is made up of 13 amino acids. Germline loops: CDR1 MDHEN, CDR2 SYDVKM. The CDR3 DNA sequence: TGTGCCAGCAGTTTCCCAGGGATAGAGACCCAGTACTTC. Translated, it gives CASSFPGIETQYF.